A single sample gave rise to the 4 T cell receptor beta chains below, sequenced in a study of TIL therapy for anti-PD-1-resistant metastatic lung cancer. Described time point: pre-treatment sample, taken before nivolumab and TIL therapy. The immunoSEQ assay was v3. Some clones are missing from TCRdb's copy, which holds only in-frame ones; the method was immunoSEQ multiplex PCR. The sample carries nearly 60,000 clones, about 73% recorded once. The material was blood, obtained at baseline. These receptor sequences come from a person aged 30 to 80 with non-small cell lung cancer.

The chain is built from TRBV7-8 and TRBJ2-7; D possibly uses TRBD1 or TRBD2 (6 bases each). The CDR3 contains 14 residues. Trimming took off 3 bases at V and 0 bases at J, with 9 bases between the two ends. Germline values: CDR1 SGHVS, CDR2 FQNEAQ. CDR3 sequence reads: CASSFGGGSYEQYF. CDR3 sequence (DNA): TGTGCCAGCAGCTTTGGAGGGGGCTCCTACGAGCAGTACTTC.

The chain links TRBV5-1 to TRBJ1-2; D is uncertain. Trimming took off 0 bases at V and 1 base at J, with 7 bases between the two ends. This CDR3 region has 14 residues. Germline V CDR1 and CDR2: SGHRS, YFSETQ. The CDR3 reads CASSLGGLNYGYTF. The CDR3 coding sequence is TGCGCCAGCAGCTTGGGGGGTCTTAACTATGGCTACACCTTC.

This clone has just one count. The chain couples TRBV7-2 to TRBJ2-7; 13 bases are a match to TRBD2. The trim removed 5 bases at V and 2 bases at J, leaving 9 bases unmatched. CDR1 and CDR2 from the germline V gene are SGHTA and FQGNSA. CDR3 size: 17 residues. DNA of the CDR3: TGTGCCAGCAGCCGGACCGGGACTAGCGGGACTACCTACGAGCAGTACTTC. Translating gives CASSRTGTSGTTYEQYF.

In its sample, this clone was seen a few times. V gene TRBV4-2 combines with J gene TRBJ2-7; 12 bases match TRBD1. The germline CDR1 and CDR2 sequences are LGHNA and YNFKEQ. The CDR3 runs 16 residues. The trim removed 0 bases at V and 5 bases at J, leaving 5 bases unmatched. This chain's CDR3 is CASSQDPGTGGDEQYF. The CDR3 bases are TGTGCCAGCAGCCAAGATCCGGGGACAGGGGGCGACGAGCAGTACTTC.